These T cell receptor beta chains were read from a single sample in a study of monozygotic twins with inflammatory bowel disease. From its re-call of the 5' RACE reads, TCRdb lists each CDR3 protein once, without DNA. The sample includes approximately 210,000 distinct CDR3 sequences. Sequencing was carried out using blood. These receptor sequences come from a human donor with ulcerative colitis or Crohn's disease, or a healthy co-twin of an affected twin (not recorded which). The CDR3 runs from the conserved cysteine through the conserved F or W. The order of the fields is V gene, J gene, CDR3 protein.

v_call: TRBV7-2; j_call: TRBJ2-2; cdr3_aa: CASSKPSGTSGTGELFF
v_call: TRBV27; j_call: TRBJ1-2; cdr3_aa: CASSSSSWGSMDGYTF
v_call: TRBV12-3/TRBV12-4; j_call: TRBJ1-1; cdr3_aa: CASSSDFVGTEAFF
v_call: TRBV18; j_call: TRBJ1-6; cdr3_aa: CASSREAAGNSPLHF
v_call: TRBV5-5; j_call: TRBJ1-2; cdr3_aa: CASSLGGKDVSYGYTF
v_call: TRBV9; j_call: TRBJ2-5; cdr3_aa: CASSVDGTGGVETQYF
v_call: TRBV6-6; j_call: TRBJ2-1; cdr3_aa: CASSYPTYAEQFF
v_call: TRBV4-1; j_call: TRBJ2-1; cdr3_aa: CASSQEGHEQFF
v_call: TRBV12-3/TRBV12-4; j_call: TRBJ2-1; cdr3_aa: CASSFHYLLGNEQFF
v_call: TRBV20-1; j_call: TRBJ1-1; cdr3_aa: CSAWGTMNTEAFF
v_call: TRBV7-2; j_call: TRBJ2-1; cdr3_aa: CASSSRGGGYNEQFF
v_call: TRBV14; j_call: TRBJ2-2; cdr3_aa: CASSQFEGGELFF
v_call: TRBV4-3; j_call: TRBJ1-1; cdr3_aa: CASSQVRGQKNTEAFF
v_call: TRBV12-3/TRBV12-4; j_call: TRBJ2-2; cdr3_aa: CASNVGWTSTGELFF
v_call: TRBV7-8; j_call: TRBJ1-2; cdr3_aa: CASSFRAADGYTF
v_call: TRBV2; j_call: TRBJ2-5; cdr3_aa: CASTIMETQYF
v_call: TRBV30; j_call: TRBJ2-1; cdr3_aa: CAWSVSGYNEQFF
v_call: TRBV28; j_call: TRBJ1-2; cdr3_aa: CASSRQGPNYGYTF
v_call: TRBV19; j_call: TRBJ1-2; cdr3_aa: CASSTGQGTYGYTF
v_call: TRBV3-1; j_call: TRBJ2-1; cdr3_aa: CASSPLGVHSYNEQFF
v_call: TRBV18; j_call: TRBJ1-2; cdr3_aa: CASSFQGADGYTF
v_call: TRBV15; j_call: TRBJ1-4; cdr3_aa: CATSRDSAVGRVYEKLFF
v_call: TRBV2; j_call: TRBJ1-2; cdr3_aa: CASSTRTPTYGYTF
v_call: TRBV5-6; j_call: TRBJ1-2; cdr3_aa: CASRIRVGINYGYTF
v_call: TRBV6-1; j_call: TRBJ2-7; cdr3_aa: CASREQVQISYSTYEQYF
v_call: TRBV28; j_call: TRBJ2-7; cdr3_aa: CASSFLHEQYF
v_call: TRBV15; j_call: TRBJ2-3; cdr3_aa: CASSITTGGSGTATQYF
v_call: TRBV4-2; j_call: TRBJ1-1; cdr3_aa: CASSQWDMQIEAFF
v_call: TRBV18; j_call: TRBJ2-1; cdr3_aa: CASSRDSYNEQFF
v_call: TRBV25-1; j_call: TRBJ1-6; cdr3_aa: CASSDPGHSPLHF
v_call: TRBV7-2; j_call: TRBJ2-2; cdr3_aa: CASSPRQRLNTGELFF
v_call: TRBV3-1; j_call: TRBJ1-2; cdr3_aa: CASSLRDIPRGYGYTF
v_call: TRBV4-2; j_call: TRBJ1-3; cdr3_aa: CASSQDVGIGWDSGNTIYF
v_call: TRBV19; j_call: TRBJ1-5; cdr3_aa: CASMGQGVQPQHF
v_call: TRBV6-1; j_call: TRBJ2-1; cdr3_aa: CASSKDGPLNEQFF
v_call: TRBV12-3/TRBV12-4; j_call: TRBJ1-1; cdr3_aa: CASRPDSIRNTEAFF
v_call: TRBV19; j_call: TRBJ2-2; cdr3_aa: CASSIGRFANTGELFF
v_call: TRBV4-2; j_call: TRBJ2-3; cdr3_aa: CASSQVAGYTDTQYF
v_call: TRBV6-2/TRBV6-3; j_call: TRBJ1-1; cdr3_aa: CASSYYFQNTEAFF
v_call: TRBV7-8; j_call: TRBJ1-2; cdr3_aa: CASSLSTGTGMAGYTF
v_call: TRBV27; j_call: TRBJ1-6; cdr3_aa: CASSPRAALNSPLHF
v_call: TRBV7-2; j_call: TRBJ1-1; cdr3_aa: CASSAYTGHMNTEAFF
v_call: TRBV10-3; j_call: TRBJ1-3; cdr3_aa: CAISEGGLGNTIYF
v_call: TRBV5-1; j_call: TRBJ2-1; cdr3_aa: CASSYGQGANEQFF
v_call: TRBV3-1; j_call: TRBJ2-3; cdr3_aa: CASSQDIGYTDTQYF
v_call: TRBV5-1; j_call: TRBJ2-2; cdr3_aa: CASSPGGDIPGELFF